This T cell receptor (beta chain) emerged from a study of shared clonotypes between healthy human individuals. Regarding the study as a whole: Generation probabilities of non-shared clonotypes were lower (relative to those shared by all four donors). Clonotypes that were shared across four donors made up around 5% of naive CD4 clonotypes. Generally, naive subsets came out with larger estimated richness than memory subsets.

It was CD45RO-negative cells, positively selected for CCR7, that made up naive CD8 cells, with terminally differentiated effector memory CD45RA+ cells excluded. Some 30,000 T cell genomes (about 210 ng DNA) went into each sorted-subset replicate. TCRdb's copy holds only in-frame clones and misses some; the assay was immunoSEQ multiplex PCR. Of about 2 million clones in the sample, 85% to 95% were seen once. Germline V gene data show CDR1 as ENHRY and CDR2 as SYGVKD. V gave up 9 bases and J gave up 3 bases; unmatched junction bases: 2. The CDR3 covers 11 residues. To note about this clone: Its target is not known.

The V and J genes are TRBV10-3 and TRBJ2-7, with TRBD1 matching over 7 bases. The TCR was taken from a man aged 18 to 35 in good health. What was sequenced was naive CD8+ T cells sorted from blood. Here the CDR3 DNA reads TGTGCCATTGGGACAGACTACGAGCAGTACTTC. It specifies CAIGTDYEQYF.